This TCR beta chain was retrieved from a study of blood T cell repertoires in COVID-19. Looking at the study overall: Sites across the United States, Italy and Spain contributed samples from acute and convalescent COVID-19. T cells, B-cell-depleted T cells, or PBMCs supplied cDNA or gDNA.

This clone has only a few counts. The ends were cut back, 3 bases at V and 8 bases at J, with 22 bases in the middle. The CDR3 runs to 15 residues. Germline V CDR1 and CDR2: SQVTM, ANQGSEA. Some clones are missing from TCRdb's copy, which holds only in-frame ones; the method was immunoSEQ multiplex PCR. There are 180,000 or so clones in the sample; roughly 81% occur only once, and 8% to 13% lies in the top ten. The Seattle patients joined while their infection was active and were tracked longitudinally afterward. The chain carries TRBV29-1 and TRBJ1-2; TRBD1 might be the D (6 bases). This TCR was recovered from a woman between 40 and 55 years old with COVID-19, enrolled during active disease. Sequencing was done on a sample of peripheral blood. CDR3 loop: CSVDGRQALLGGYTF. The DNA of the CDR3 is TGCAGCGTTGATGGGAGACAGGCCCTACTGGGGGGCTACACCTTC.